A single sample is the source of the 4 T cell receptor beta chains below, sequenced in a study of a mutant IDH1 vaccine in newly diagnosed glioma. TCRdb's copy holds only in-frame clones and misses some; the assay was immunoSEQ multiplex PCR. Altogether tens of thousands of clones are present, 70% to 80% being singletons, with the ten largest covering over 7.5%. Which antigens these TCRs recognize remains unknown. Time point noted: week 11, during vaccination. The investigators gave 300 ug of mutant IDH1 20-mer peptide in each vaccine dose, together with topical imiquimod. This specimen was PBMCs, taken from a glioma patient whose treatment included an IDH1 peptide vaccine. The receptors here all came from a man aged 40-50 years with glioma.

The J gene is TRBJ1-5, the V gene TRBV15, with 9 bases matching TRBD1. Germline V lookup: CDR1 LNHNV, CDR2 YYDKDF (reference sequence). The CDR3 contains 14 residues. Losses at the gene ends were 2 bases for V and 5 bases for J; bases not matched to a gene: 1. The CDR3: CATSRRQGDQPQHF. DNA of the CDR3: TGTGCCACCAGCAGAAGACAGGGGGATCAGCCCCAGCATTTT.

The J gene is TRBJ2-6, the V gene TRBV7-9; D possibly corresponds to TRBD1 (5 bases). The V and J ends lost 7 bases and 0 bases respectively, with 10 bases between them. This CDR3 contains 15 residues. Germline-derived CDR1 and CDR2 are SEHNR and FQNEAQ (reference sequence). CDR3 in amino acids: CASTQGASGANVLTF. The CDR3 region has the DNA TGTGCCAGCACCCAAGGGGCCTCTGGGGCCAACGTCCTGACTTTC.

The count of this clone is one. DNA of the CDR3: TGTGCCAGCAGTTCCGTAGGGTTTAATGAGCAGTTCTTC. Translation gives CASSSVGFNEQFF. The chain employs TRBV27 and TRBJ2-1, with D hard to call. The V and J ends lost 4 bases and 7 bases respectively, with 11 bases between them. CDR1 is MNHEY and CDR2 is SMNVEV in the germline V gene (reference sequence). The CDR3 extends over 13 amino acids.

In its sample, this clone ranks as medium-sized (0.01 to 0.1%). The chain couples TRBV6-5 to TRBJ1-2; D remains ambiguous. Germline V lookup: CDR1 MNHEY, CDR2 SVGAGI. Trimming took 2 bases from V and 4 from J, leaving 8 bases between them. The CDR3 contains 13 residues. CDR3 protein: CASSYGPGYGYTF. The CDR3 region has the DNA TGTGCCAGCAGTTACGGTCCTGGCTATGGCTACACCTTC.